These 27 T cell receptor beta chains came from one sample sequenced in a study of blood T cell repertoires in COVID-19. Some clones are missing from TCRdb's copy, which holds only in-frame ones; the method was immunoSEQ multiplex PCR. The repertoire holds about 490,000 clones, with approximately 85% as singletons. Sequenced input: peripheral blood. Receptors were obtained from a human donor in a cohort sampled during active COVID-19.

This clone was counted a few times. The chain joins TRBV7-9 to TRBJ2-5, with TRBD2 as a possible D gene (6 bases). Trimming removed 11 bases at V and 5 bases at J, with 9 bases between. The CDR3 spans 10 residues. The V gene's germline CDR1 is SEHNR and CDR2 FQNEAQ (reference sequence). CDR3 in amino acids: CALGGETQYF. CDR3 nucleotides: TGTGCCCTCGGAGGGGAGACCCAGTACTTC.

The CDR3 region has the DNA TGTGCCAGCAGTTTCCGGGGAAAGGGTGCAATCACTGAAGCTTTCTTT. Protein sequence: CASSFRGKGAITEAFF. V usage is TRBV6-5 and J usage is TRBJ1-1, with unresolved D. This CDR3 spans 16 amino acids. From germline, CDR1 is MNHEY and CDR2 SVGAGI. V was cut by 4 bases and J by 4 bases, with 19 bases left in between.

The chain combines TRBV18 with TRBJ1-1; possibly TRBD1 for D (6 bases). In germline, CDR1 is KGHSH, CDR2 LQKENI. The length of the CDR3 is 13 residues. V lost 4 bases and J lost 7, with 13 bases in between. CDR3 nucleotide sequence: TGTGCCAGCTCACGGGACACGGATGGTGAAGCTTTCTTT. Protein product: CASSRDTDGEAFF. The complete variable domain, with remaining parts taken from reference TRBV18 and TRBJ1-1, reads NAGVMQNPRHLVRRRGQEARLRCSPMKGHSHVYWYRQLPEEGLKFMVYLQKENIIDESGMPKERFSAEFPKEGPSILRIQQVVRGDSAAYFCASSRDTDGEAFFGQGTRLTVV.

The chain joins TRBV30 to TRBJ2-2; D may be TRBD2 (6 bases). Trimming left V 4 bases short and J 4 bases short, with 16 bases between. This CDR3 comprises 15 residues. CDR1 and CDR2 (germline): GTSNPN, SVGIG (reference sequence). The CDR3 reads CAWKITSSGTGELFF. The DNA for the CDR3 is TGTGCCTGGAAAATCACTAGCTCGGGCACCGGGGAGCTGTTTTTT. Full variable domain (outside the CDR3, taken from reference TRBV30 and TRBJ2-2): SQTIHQWPATLVQPVGSPLSLECTVEGTSNPNLYWYRQAAGRGLQLLFYSVGIGQISSEVPQNLSASRPQDRQFILSSKKLLLSDSGFYLCAWKITSSGTGELFFGEGSRLTVL.

Remarks on this clone: Other DNA sequences from this sample encode an identical CDR3 as well. The chain is built from TRBV5-1 and TRBJ1-2, with a tentative D call TRBD1 (5 bases). The germline V gene has CDR1 SGHRS and CDR2 YFSETQ. The CDR3 is 14 residues long. V lost 0 bases to trimming and J lost 5 bases, with 11 bases between them. The CDR3 here is CASSLGQGSYGYTF. CDR3 nucleotides: TGCGCCAGCAGCTTGGGTCAGGGAAGTTATGGCTACACCTTC.

V gene TRBV5-1 combines with J gene TRBJ1-1, with no clear D. The CDR3 is made up of 16 amino acids. CDR1 and CDR2 from the germline V gene are SGHRS and YFSETQ. V was pared by 0 bases and J by 1 base, with 13 bases between. CDR3: CASSLGRRVGNTEAFF. CDR3 coding DNA: TGCGCCAGCAGCTTGGGTCGGAGGGTTGGGAACACTGAAGCTTTCTTT.

The rearrangement joins TRBV7-3 to TRBJ2-5, with 8 bases aligning to TRBD2. J was trimmed by 1 base and V by 1 base; bases with no gene match: 2. CDR1 and CDR2 from the germline V gene are SGHTA and FQGTGA. This CDR3 region has 15 residues. The CDR3 DNA reads TGTGCCAGCAGCTTAAGTACTAGCGGCCAAGAGACCCAGTACTTC. Translation gives CASSLSTSGQETQYF.

The gene calls are TRBV3-1 (or the pseudogene TRBV3-2) and TRBJ1-2; TRBD1 matches at 12 bases. Germline V CDR1 and CDR2: LGHDT, YNNKEL (reference sequence). V trimming: 1 base; J trimming: 6 bases; junction bases outside the gene matches: 6. The CDR3 length is 16 residues. The CDR3 DNA is TGTGCCAGCAGCCAAGGGGACAGGGGGCATGGAAATGGCTACACCTTC. Translated, it gives CASSQGDRGHGNGYTF.

The V call is TRBV6-5, the J call TRBJ2-1; possibly TRBD1 for D (6 bases). The CDR3 is 15 amino acids. Trimming pared 6 bases from V and 0 bases from J, leaving 12 bases between. The V gene's germline CDR1 is MNHEY and CDR2 SVGAGI. The CDR3 protein is CASSLPGHSYNEQFF. The CDR3 DNA follows: TGTGCCAGCAGCCTACCGGGACACTCCTACAATGAGCAGTTCTTC.

This chain uses TRBV7-8 with TRBJ2-3; maybe TRBD2 (6 bases). This CDR3 has 17 residues. Trimming shortened V by 9 bases and J by 0 bases, and 22 bases separated the two germline ends. Germline CDR1 reads SGHVS; CDR2 reads FQNEAQ. CDR3 DNA sequence: TGTGCCAGTCAGAAGAAACTAGCCGACCTAAGCACAGATACGCAGTATTTT. Its protein product is CASQKKLADLSTDTQYF.

The chain joins TRBV9 to TRBJ1-4; 7 nucleotides match TRBD1. Germline CDR1 is SGDLS and CDR2 is YYNGEE. The J segment lost 6 bases and the V segment lost 0 bases, leaving 5 bases of the junction unmatched. The CDR3 consists of 15 residues. CDR3 nucleotide sequence: TGTGCCAGCAGCGTAGTAATAGGGGGCCATGAAAAACTGTTTTTT. It yields the protein CASSVVIGGHEKLFF.

The rearrangement links TRBV6-5 to TRBJ1-2; 7 bases fit TRBD1. The CDR3 totals 14 residues. Germline loops: CDR1 MNHEY, CDR2 SVGAGI. The ends lost 2 bases at V and 4 bases at J; junction bases unmatched: 4. Written as DNA, the CDR3 is TGTGCCAGCAGTTACCCCGGACAGGTCTATGGCTACACCTTC. Translated, it gives CASSYPGQVYGYTF.

This clone was detected once. This sample includes further DNA sequences coding for the same CDR3. The chain employs TRBV5-4 and TRBJ2-7; maybe TRBD2 (7 bases). The V and J ends lost 0 bases and 2 bases respectively, with 9 bases between them. The V gene's germline CDR1 is SGHNT and CDR2 YYREEE (reference sequence). The CDR3 runs to 14 residues. In DNA form, the CDR3 reads TGTGCCAGCAGCTTGGTGGGGGGGCCCTACGAGCAGTACTTC. Translating it yields CASSLVGGPYEQYF.

This rearrangement joins TRBV15 to TRBJ2-2; D is undetermined. V was shortened by 7 bases and J by 4 bases, with 4 bases between the two germline ends. The CDR3 runs to 11 residues. Germline V gene data show CDR1 as LNHNV and CDR2 as YYDKDF (reference sequence). The CDR3 loop is CATTFTGELFF. CDR3 sequence (DNA): TGTGCCACCACGTTCACCGGGGAGCTGTTTTTT.

CDR3 residues: CASSWGGVRGGYGYTF. The CDR3 DNA reads as TGTGCCAGCAGCTGGGGGGGAGTCCGCGGAGGATATGGCTACACCTTC. This chain uses TRBV13 with TRBJ1-2; possible D gene TRBD1, 5 bases. This CDR3 region has 16 residues. V was shortened by 4 bases and J by 5 bases, with 20 bases between the two germline ends. Germline V lookup: CDR1 PRHDT, CDR2 FYEKMQ (reference sequence).

The CDR3 sequence: CASSVEGRRTSGSTDTQYF. DNA of the CDR3: TGTGCCAGCAGCGTAGAAGGTCGTCGGACTAGCGGTAGCACAGATACGCAGTATTTT. The chain joins TRBV9 to TRBJ2-3; 10 bases are shared with TRBD2. The CDR3 consists of 19 residues. From germline, CDR1 is SGDLS and CDR2 YYNGEE. With 0 bases clipped from V and 0 bases from J, the junction kept 10 bases outside the gene matches.

The chain joins TRBV5-8 to TRBJ1-1; D remains ambiguous. V dropped 0 bases and J dropped 2 bases, with 8 bases sitting between them. The length of the CDR3 is 14 residues. The germline V gene has CDR1 SGHTS and CDR2 YDEGEE. The CDR3 sequence is CASSLGAGNTEAFF. The CDR3 DNA reads as TGTGCCAGCAGCTTGGGGGCCGGTAACACTGAAGCTTTCTTT.

The J gene is TRBJ2-2, the V gene TRBV5-1; weak D call: TRBD1 (6 bases). CDR1 is SGHRS, CDR2 YFSETQ, per germline. Trimming stripped 0 bases from V and 5 bases from J, with 11 bases between. The CDR3 sequence is 15 residues long. The CDR3 protein is CASSLVTGPTGELFF. CDR3 nucleotide sequence: TGCGCCAGCAGCTTGGTGACAGGACCGACCGGGGAGCTGTTTTTT.

The chain uses TRBV5-1 and TRBJ2-1, with D perhaps TRBD2 (5 bases). The V end lost 4 bases, the J end lost 9 bases, and 17 bases lay between the germline ends. The CDR3 loop spans 14 amino acids. Germline V lookup: CDR1 SGHRS, CDR2 YFSETQ. CDR3 sequence: CASSGGGSAVEQFF. CDR3 bases: TGCGCCAGCAGCGGAGGCGGTAGCGCGGTTGAGCAGTTCTTC.

The chain combines TRBV9 with TRBJ2-7; D is perhaps TRBD2 (7 bases). Germline loops: CDR1 SGDLS, CDR2 YYNGEE. The CDR3 has 15 residues. The germline V and J ends were trimmed by 2 bases and 6 bases, with 18 bases remaining between them. For the CDR3, the DNA is TGTGCCAGCAGCGTCCGGGGGGCCGCCTTCGGCGAGCAGTACTTC. Its translation: CASSVRGAAFGEQYF.

This rearrangement joins TRBV27 to TRBJ2-1; TRBD1 matches at 7 bases. CDR1 is MNHEY, CDR2 SMNVEV, per germline (reference sequence). Germline trimming cut 4 bases from V and 7 bases from J; bases unmatched to any gene: 4. CDR3 length: 13 amino acids. The CDR3 protein is CASSSDRQNEQFF. As DNA, the CDR3 is TGTGCCAGCAGTTCGGACAGGCAAAATGAGCAGTTCTTC.

The chain carries TRBV5-4 and TRBJ2-3; 7 bases map to TRBD2. Germline trimming cut 4 bases from V and 2 bases from J; bases unmatched to any gene: 4. The CDR3 runs 14 residues. CDR1 is SGHNT, CDR2 YYREEE, per germline (reference sequence). The CDR3: CASSHSGATDTQYF. CDR3 sequence (DNA): TGTGCCAGCAGCCACAGCGGGGCCACAGATACGCAGTATTTT.

The chain combines TRBV9 with TRBJ1-1; 7 positions match TRBD1. The J segment lost 1 base and the V segment lost 5 bases, leaving 8 bases of the junction unmatched. Germline lookup yields CDR1 SGDLS and CDR2 YYNGEE. The CDR3 is 15 residues long. Here the CDR3 reads CASSLETGTNTEAFF. In DNA form, the CDR3 reads TGTGCCAGCAGTCTTGAGACAGGGACGAACACTGAAGCTTTCTTT.

This clone was observed a few times. V gene TRBV27 combines with J gene TRBJ1-5; 10 bases map to TRBD1. Losses at the gene ends were 2 bases for V and 6 bases for J; bases not matched to a gene: 7. This CDR3 contains 16 residues. From germline, CDR1 is MNHEY and CDR2 SMNVEV (reference sequence). The CDR3 DNA reads as TGTGCCAGCAGTTTACTGGGACAGGGGCCAGGTCAGCCCCAGCATTTT. Protein product: CASSLLGQGPGQPQHF.

The chain employs TRBV5-1 and TRBJ2-7, with 8 bases lining up with TRBD1. The CDR3 covers 14 residues. Germline lookup yields CDR1 SGHRS and CDR2 YFSETQ. Losses at the gene ends were 3 bases for V and 1 base for J; bases not matched to a gene: 3. CDR3 protein: CASSYRQGSYEQYF. For the CDR3, the DNA is TGCGCCAGCAGCTATCGACAGGGGTCCTACGAGCAGTACTTC.

V gene TRBV25-1 combines with J gene TRBJ1-4; TRBD1 matches at 11 bases. CDR3 length: 14 residues. V shed 4 bases and J 5 bases; nucleotides not matched to a gene: 0. Germline V gene data show CDR1 as MGHDK and CDR2 as SYGVNS. The CDR3 here is CASSGTGGNEKLFF. The CDR3 DNA sequence: TGTGCCAGCAGTGGGACAGGGGGCAATGAAAAACTGTTTTTT.

This clone was found a few times. The gene calls are TRBV20-1 and TRBJ1-5; no clear D gene. The V end was cut by 3 bases, the J end by 3 bases, with 12 bases between. Germline values: CDR1 DFQATT, CDR2 SNEGSKA (reference sequence). CDR3 length: 14 amino acids. The CDR3 loop is CSASIPRVNQPQHF. CDR3 in DNA: TGCAGTGCTAGTATACCACGGGTCAATCAGCCCCAGCATTTT.